This T cell receptor (beta chain) originates from a study of lymphopenia after photon versus proton radiotherapy. Germline CDR1 LNHDA, CDR2 SQIVND (reference sequence). The CDR3 spans 15 residues. V lost 5 bases, J lost 9 bases, and 11 bases stayed unmatched. Study-level points and caveats: In patients who died, overall survival fell as post-nadir TCR diversity dropped more. Post-nadir diversity loss with photons came from oligoclonal expansion, particularly CD8+ Temra cells. Only patients who died were analyzed for survival; proton advantage is unproven. Under photons, naive T cells and diversity fell while effector/memory populations rose.

In regard to this clone: Its antigen is unknown.

TCRdb keeps only in-frame clones here, not all; method: immunoSEQ multiplex PCR. Of around 16,000 clones listed, around nine tenths are singletons. This chain uses TRBV19 with TRBJ2-1; 9 bases fit TRBD2. This clonotype was obtained from a woman aged 55-75 years with cholangiocarcinoma. Some clones in this sample may be carry-over from other donors' samples. This sample comprised peripheral blood, obtained from a patient treated with proton-based radiotherapy. CDR3 sequence (DNA): TGTGCCAGTAGTTTGCGGGAGGGGCCCTGGGGTGAGCAGTTCTTC. Encoded protein: CASSLREGPWGEQFF.